Following are 10 T cell receptor beta chains from one sample sequenced in a study of control samples from healthy donors and cancer patients. Profiled with immunoSEQ multiplex PCR; TCRdb holds only in-frame clones, not every one. The sample holds roughly 43,000 clones, more than 75% seen once. Sequenced input: PBMCs. The receptors originated from a woman aged 60-75 years with lung cancer.

The rearrangement uses TRBV28 and TRBJ2-4; D gene uncertain. Deletions cut 5 bases from V and 0 bases from J, with 5 bases between. In germline, CDR1 is MDHEN, CDR2 SYDVKM. CDR3 size: 13 residues. CDR3 DNA: TGTGCCAGCAGTGACTTAGCCAAAAACATTCAGTACTTC. Its translation: CASSDLAKNIQYF.

The chain uses TRBV18 and TRBJ2-2; D possibly corresponds to TRBD1 (6 bases). Germline loops: CDR1 KGHSH, CDR2 LQKENI. This CDR3 spans 15 amino acids. Trimming shortened V by 6 bases and J by 4 bases, and 15 bases separated the two germline ends. CDR3 sequence (DNA): TGTGCCAGCTCCCTCGGGACACAAGTCACCGGGGAGCTGTTTTTT. Its translation is CASSLGTQVTGELFF.

The chain employs TRBV19 and TRBJ1-2; D remains unclear. The CDR3 extends over 15 amino acids. Trimming took 3 bases from V and 7 from J, leaving 18 bases between them. Germline V gene sequence: CDR1 LNHDA, CDR2 SQIVND (reference sequence). The CDR3, as DNA: TGTGCCAGTAGTATTAGGCGTGGAGAAGGGCCTGGCTACACCTTC. This translates into CASSIRRGEGPGYTF. Supplemented by reference TRBV19 and TRBJ1-2, the full variable domain reads DGGITQSPKYLFRKEGQNVTLSCEQNLNHDAMYWYRQDPGQGLRLIYYSQIVNDFQKGDIAEGYSVSREKKESFPLTVTSAQKNPTAFYLCASSIRRGEGPGYTFGSGTRLTVV.

J is TRBJ2-1 and V is TRBV19; D gene ambiguous. V was shortened by 3 bases and J by 8 bases, with 23 bases between the two germline ends. Germline CDR1 reads LNHDA; CDR2 reads SQIVND (reference sequence). This CDR3 is built from 17 residues. The DNA of the CDR3 is TGTGCCAGTAGTATTACACCCCTCGGACGGATTCTCGATGAGCAGTTCTTC. Translating it yields CASSITPLGRILDEQFF.

This clone has only a few counts. This chain joins TRBV18 and TRBJ2-7, with TRBD2 matching 8 bases. Germline V gene lookup returns CDR1 KGHSH and CDR2 LQKENI. The CDR3 is made up of 14 amino acids. With 6 bases clipped from V and 1 base from J, the junction kept 5 bases outside the gene matches. CDR3 sequence reads: CASSSGLGSYEQYF. The CDR3 bases are TGTGCCAGCTCGTCGGGACTAGGGTCCTACGAGCAGTACTTC.

This chain uses TRBV19 with TRBJ2-2, with D possibly called TRBD1 or TRBD2 (5 bases each). From germline, CDR1 is LNHDA and CDR2 SQIVND (reference sequence). Trimming cost V 3 bases and J 4 bases, with 9 bases left between them. This CDR3 spans 14 amino acids. CDR3 DNA sequence: TGTGCCAGTAGTATCACGGGGCCCACCGGGGAGCTGTTTTTT. Protein product: CASSITGPTGELFF.

Details on this clone: A single base separates this from a much larger clone, so it may be a read error. Other nucleotide sequences in the sample specify the same CDR3. The chain employs TRBV30 and TRBJ1-1; weak D call: TRBD1 (5 bases). The CDR3 has 12 amino acids. CDR1 GTSNPN and CDR2 SVGIG come from the germline V gene (reference sequence). With 2 bases removed from V and 8 bases from J, the gap between germline ends came to 12 bases. The CDR3 here is CAWSYRSLEAFF. The CDR3 coding sequence is TGTGCCTGGAGTTACAGGTCACTGGAAGCTTTCTTT.

The genes are TRBV6-4 and TRBJ2-2, with 9 positions matching TRBD1. The V and J ends lost 3 bases and 9 bases, in that order; junction bases with no gene match: 5. The CDR3 loop spans 14 amino acids. The germline gives CDR1 MRHNA, CDR2 SNTAGT. CDR3 nucleotides: TGTGCCAGCAGTGAGGGACAGGGTAACCGGGAGCTGTTTTTT. Protein product: CASSEGQGNRELFF.

CDR3 bases: TGTGCCACCAGTGACCCGGGGAGGGCGGGAGATACGCAGTATTTT. Protein product: CATSDPGRAGDTQYF. The genes are TRBV24-1 and TRBJ2-3; 7 bases are a match to TRBD2. The CDR3 spans 15 residues. V lost 4 bases, J lost 5 bases, and 8 bases stayed unmatched. Germline V gene data show CDR1 as KGHDR and CDR2 as SFDVKD.

The J gene is TRBJ2-7, the V gene TRBV21-1. TRBV21-1 is labeled a pseudogene. CDR3 length: 17 residues. CDR3 coding DNA: TGTGCCAGCAGTCTTTGGGGATACAAAACGTGCTCCTACGAGCAGTACTTC. Protein: CASSLWGYKTCSYEQYF.